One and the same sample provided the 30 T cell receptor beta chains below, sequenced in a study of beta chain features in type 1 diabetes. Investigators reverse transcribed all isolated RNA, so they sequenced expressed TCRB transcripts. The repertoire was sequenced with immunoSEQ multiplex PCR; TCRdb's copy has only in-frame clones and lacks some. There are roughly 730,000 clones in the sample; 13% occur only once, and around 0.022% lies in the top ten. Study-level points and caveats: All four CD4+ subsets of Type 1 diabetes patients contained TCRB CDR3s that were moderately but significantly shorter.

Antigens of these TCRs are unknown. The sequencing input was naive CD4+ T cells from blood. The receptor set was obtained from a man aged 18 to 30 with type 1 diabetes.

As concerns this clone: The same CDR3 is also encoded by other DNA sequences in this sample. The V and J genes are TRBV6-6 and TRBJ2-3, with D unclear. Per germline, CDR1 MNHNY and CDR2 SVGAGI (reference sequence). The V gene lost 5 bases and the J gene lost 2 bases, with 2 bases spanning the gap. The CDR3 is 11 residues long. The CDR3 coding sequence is TGTGCCAGCAGTGACACAGATACGCAGTATTTT. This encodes CASSDTDTQYF.

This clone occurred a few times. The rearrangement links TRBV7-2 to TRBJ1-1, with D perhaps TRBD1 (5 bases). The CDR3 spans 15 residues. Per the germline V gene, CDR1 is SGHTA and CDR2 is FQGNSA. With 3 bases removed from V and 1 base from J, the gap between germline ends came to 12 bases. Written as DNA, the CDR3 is TGTGCCAGCAGCTTCGGTGGAGGGACGAACACTGAAGCTTTCTTT. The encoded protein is CASSFGGGTNTEAFF.

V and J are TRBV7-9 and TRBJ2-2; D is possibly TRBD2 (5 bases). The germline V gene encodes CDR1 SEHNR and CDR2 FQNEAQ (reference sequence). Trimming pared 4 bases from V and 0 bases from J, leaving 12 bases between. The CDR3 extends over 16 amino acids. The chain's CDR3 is CASSSRGGTNTGELFF. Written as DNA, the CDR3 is TGTGCCAGCAGCTCCCGGGGTGGGACGAACACCGGGGAGCTGTTTTTT.

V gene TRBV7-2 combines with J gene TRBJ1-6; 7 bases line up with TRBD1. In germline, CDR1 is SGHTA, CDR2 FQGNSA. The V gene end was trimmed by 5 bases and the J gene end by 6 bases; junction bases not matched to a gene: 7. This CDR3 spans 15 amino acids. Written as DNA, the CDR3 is TGTGCCAGCAGCATACAGGGGTATGGTAATTCACCCCTCCACTTT. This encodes CASSIQGYGNSPLHF.

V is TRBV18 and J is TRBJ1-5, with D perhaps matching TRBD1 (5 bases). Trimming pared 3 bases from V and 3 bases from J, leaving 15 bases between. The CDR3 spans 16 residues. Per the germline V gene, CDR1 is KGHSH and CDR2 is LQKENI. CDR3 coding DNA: TGTGCCAGCTCACCGTATACTTCGGGGCCCAATCAGCCCCAGCATTTT. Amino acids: CASSPYTSGPNQPQHF.

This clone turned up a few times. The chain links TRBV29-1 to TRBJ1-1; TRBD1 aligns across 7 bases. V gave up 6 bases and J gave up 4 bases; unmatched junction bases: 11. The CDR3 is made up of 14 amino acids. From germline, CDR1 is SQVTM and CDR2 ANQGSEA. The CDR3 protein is CSVDRQGWGTEAFF. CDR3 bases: TGCAGCGTCGACCGACAGGGCTGGGGCACTGAAGCTTTCTTT.

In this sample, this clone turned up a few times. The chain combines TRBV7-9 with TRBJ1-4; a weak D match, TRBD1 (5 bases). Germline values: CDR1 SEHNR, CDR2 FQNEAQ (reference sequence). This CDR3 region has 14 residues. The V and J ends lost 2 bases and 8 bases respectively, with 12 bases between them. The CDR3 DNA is TGTGCCAGCAGCTTAAGGGACCGCTGGGAAAAACTGTTTTTT. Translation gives CASSLRDRWEKLFF.

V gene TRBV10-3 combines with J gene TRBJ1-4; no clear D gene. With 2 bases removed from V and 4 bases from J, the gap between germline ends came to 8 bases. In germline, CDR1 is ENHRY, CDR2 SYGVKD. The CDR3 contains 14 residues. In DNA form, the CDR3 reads TGTGCCATCAGTGAGGGATCCCGTAATGAAAAACTGTTTTTT. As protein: CAISEGSRNEKLFF.

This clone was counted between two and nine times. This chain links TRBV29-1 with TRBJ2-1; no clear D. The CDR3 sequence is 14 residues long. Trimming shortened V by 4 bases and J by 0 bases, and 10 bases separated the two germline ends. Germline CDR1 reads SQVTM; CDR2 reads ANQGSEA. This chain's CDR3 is CSVVLESSYNEQFF. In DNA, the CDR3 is TGCAGCGTTGTTTTGGAATCCTCCTACAATGAGCAGTTCTTC.

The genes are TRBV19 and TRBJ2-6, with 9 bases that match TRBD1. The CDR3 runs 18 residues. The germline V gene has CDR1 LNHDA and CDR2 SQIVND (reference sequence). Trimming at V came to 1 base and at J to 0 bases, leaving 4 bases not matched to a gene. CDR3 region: CASSIGGQGFSGANVLTF. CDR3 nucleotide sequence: TGTGCCAGTAGTATAGGGGGACAGGGATTCTCTGGGGCCAACGTCCTGACTTTC.

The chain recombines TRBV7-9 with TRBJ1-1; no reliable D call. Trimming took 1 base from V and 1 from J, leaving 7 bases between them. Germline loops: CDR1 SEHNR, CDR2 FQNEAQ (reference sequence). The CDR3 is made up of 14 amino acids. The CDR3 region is CASSLERGNTEAFF. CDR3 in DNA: TGTGCCAGCAGCTTAGAGCGGGGGAACACTGAAGCTTTCTTT. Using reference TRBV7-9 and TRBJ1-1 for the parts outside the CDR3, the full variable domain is DTGVSQNPRHKITKRGQNVTFRCDPISEHNRLYWYRQTLGQGPEFLTYFQNEAQLEKSRLLSDRFSAERPKGSFSTLEIQRTEQGDSAMYLCASSLERGNTEAFFGQGTRLTVV.

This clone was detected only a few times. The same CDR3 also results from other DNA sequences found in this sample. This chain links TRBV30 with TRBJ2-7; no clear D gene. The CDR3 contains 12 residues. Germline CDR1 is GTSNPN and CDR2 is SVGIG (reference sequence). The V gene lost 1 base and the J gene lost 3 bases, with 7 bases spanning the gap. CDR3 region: CAWSGQGYEQYF. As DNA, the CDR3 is TGTGCCTGGAGTGGGCAAGGCTACGAGCAGTACTTC.

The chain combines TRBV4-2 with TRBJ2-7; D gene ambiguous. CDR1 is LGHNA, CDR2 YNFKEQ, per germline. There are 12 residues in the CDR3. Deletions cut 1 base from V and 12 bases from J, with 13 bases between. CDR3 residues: CASSQARNSLYF. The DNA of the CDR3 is TGTGCCAGCAGCCAAGCAAGGAACAGTCTGTACTTC.

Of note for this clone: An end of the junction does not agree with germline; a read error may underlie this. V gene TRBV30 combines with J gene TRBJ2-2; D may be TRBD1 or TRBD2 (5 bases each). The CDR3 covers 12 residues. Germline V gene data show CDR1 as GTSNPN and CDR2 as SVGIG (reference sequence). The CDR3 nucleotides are TGTGCCTGGAGTGTGGGGCCCGGGGAGCTGCTTTTT. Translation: CAWSVGPGELLF.

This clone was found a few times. The CDR3 DNA reads TGCAGCGTTGAGGGGCGGCTTAACCCCGAGGCGGTTTGGGCTTTCTTT. It specifies CSVEGRLNPEAVWAFF. The rearrangement links TRBV29-1 to TRBJ1-1; D perhaps matches TRBD1 (5 bases). V shed 3 bases and J shed 11 bases, with 28 bases lying between them. CDR1 and CDR2 from the germline V gene are SQVTM and ANQGSEA. The CDR3 has 16 amino acids.

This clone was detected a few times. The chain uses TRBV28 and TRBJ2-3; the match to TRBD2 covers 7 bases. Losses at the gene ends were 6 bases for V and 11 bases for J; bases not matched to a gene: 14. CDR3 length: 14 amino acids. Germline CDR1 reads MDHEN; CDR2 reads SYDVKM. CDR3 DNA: TGTGCCAGCAGGCTAGCGGCGTCTATAATGGGGCAGTATTTT. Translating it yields CASRLAASIMGQYF. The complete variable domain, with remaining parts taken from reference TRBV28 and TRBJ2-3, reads DVKVTQSSRYLVKRTGEKVFLECVQDMDHENMFWYRQDPGLGLRLIYFSYDVKMKEKGDIPEGYSVSREKKERFSLILESASTNQTSMYLCASRLAASIMGQYFGPGTRLTVL.

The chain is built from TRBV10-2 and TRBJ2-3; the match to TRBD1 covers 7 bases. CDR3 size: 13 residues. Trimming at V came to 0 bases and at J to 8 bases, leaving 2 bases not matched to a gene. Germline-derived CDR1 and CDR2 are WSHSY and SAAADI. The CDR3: CASSESQGTTQYF. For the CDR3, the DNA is TGCGCCAGCAGTGAGTCACAGGGGACTACGCAGTATTTT.

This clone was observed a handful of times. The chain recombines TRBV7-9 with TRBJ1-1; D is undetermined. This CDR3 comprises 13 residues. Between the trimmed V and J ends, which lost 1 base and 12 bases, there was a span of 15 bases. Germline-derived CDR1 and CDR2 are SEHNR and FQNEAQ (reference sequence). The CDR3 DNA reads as TGTGCCAGCAGCTTAGACGAGGATTCACAACCTTTCTTT. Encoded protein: CASSLDEDSQPFF.

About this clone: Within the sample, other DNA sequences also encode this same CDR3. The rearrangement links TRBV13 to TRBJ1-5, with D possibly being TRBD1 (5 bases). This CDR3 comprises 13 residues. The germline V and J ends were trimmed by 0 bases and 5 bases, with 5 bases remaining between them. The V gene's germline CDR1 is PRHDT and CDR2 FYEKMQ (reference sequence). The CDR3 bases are TGTGCCAGCAGCTTAGGGGGGGATCAGCCCCAGCATTTT. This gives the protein CASSLGGDQPQHF.

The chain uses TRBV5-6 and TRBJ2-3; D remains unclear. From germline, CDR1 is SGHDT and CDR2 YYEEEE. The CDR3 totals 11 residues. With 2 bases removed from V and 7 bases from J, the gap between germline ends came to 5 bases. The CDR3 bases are TGTGCCAGCAGCTTTGACAATACGCAGTATTTT. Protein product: CASSFDNTQYF.

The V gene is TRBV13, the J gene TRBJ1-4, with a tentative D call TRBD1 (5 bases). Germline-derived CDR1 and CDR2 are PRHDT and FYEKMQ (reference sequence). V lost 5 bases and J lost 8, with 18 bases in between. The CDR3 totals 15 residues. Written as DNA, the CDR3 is TGTGCCAGCAGCCCGCCCCCTGGGACGGCGGAAAAACTGTTTTTT. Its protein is CASSPPPGTAEKLFF.

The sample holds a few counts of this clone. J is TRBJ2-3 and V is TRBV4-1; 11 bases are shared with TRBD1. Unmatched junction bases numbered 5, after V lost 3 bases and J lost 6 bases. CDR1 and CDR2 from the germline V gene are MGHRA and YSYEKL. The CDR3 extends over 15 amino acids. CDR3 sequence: CASSHPDRGRDTQYF. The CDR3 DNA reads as TGCGCCAGCAGCCACCCGGACAGGGGGCGGGATACGCAGTATTTT.

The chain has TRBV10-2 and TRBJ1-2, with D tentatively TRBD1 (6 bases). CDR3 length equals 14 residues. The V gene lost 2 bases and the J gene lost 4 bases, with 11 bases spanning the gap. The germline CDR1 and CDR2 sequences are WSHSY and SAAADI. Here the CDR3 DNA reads TGCGCCAGCAGTGAGCCCAGGGGTGGCTATGGCTACACCTTC. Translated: CASSEPRGGYGYTF.

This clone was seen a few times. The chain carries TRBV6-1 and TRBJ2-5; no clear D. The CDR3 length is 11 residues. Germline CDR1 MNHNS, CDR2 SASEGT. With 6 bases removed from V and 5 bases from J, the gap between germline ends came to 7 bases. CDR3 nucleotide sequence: TGTGCCAGCAGGGTCGGGGAGACCCAGTACTTC. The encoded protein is CASRVGETQYF.

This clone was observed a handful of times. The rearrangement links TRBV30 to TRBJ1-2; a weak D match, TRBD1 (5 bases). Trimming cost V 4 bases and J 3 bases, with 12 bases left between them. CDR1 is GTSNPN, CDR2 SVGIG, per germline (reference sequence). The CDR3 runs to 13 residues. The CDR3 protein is CAWMSQGHYGYTF. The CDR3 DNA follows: TGTGCCTGGATGAGCCAGGGCCACTATGGCTACACCTTC.

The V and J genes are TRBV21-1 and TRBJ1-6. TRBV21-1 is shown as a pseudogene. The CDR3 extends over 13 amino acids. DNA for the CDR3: TGTGCCAGCAGCAACCCAGGACGTTCACCCCTCCACTTT. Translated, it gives CASSNPGRSPLHF.

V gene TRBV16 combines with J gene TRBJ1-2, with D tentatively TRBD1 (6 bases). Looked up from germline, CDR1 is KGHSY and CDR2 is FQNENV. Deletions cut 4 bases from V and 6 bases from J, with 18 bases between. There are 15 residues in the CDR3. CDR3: CASSPRTAAGDGYTF. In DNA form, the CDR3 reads TGTGCCAGCAGCCCGAGGACGGCTGCAGGGGATGGCTACACCTTC.

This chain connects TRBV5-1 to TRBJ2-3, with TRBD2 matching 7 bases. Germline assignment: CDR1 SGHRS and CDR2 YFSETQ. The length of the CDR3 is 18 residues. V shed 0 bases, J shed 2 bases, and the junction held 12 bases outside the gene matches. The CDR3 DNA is TGCGCCAGCAGCTTGGTAGGGAGAGCGGGGACCTCCACAGATACGCAGTATTTT. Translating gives CASSLVGRAGTSTDTQYF. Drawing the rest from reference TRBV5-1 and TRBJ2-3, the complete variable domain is KAGVTQTPRYLIKTRGQQVTLSCSPISGHRSVSWYQQTPGQGLQFLFEYFSETQRNKGNFPGRFSGRQFSNSRSEMNVSTLELGDSALYLCASSLVGRAGTSTDTQYFGPGTRLTVL.

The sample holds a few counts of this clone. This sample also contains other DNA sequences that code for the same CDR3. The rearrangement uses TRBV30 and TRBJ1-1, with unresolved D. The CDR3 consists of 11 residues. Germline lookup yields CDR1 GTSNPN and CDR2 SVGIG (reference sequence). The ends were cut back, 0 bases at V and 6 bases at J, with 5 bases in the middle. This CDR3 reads CAWSVGPEAFF. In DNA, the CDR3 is TGTGCCTGGAGTGTCGGCCCTGAAGCTTTCTTT.

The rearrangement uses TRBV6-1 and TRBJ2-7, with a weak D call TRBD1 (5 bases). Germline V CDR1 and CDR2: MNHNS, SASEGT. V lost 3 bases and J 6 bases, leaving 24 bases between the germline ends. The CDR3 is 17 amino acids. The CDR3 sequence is CASSEPADSPGKGEQYF. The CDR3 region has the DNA TGTGCCAGCAGTGAGCCGGCTGACAGCCCAGGGAAGGGCGAGCAGTACTTC.